This entry concerns a single T cell receptor (beta chain). Mismatch with germline at one junction end may stem from a read error. CDR1 is MNHNS and CDR2 is SASEGT in the germline V gene. The CDR3 covers 15 residues. Repertoires were generated with immunoSEQ multiplex PCR, while TCRdb's copy carries only in-frame clones and drops some. This sample has about 50,000 clones, with 85% to 95% found just once. The data belong to a study of T cell changes during pregnancy in multiple sclerosis. The clonotype originates from a female donor with multiple sclerosis, enrolled in a pregnancy study. Sequencing used CD4+ T cells from peripheral blood mononuclear cells, obtained in the third trimester of pregnancy. The V and J genes are TRBV6-1 and TRBJ2-3, with 7 nucleotides matching TRBD1. The CDR3, as DNA: TGTGCCAGCTGTGAACGGGACAGCCTCACAGATACGCAGTATTTT. Its protein is CASCERDSLTDTQYF.